This T cell receptor (beta chain) emerged from a study of PD-L1 blockade in urothelial cancer. Across the study: After treatment start, blood was analyzed at 3 weeks (second dose) and at 6 weeks.

Time point described: pretreatment peripheral blood. Clones were sequenced by immunoSEQ multiplex PCR, and TCRdb holds only the in-frame ones, with some missing. This table holds about 130,000 clones, 70% to 85% found once. This CDR3 contains 15 residues. CDR1 and CDR2 (germline): MNHEY, SMNVEV (reference sequence). Trimming removed 6 bases from V and 5 bases from J; junction bases left unmatched: 9. The table lists this clone with a count of one. This chain joins TRBV27 and TRBJ2-3; 9 positions agree with TRBD1. This TCR came from a middle-aged man with urothelial cancer. The material sequenced was PBMCs, taken around atezolizumab (anti-PD-L1) treatment. CDR3 nucleotides: TGTGCCAGCAGCTTACAGGGGGCGCAGGGAGATACGCAGTATTTT. This encodes CASSLQGAQGDTQYF.